These 26 T cell receptor beta chains were all obtained from the same sample, sequenced in a study of memory CD8 T cells in hepatitis C reinfection. The method was immunoSEQ multiplex PCR; TCRdb's version includes in-frame clones alone and lacks a portion of them. The repertoire holds 45,000 to 65,000 clones, with roughly 91% as singletons. As to time point: pre-reinfection, 55 to 20 weeks before reinfection detection. The sorted cells went straight to TCR sequencing with no prior in vitro expansion. The specimen sequenced was naive CD8+ T cells sorted from blood. These receptors all stem from a man between 18 and 35 years old with hepatitis C virus infection.

V and J are TRBV28 and TRBJ2-7; 9 nucleotides align to TRBD1. This CDR3 spans 18 amino acids. Germline CDR1 MDHEN, CDR2 SYDVKM. V dropped 1 base and J dropped 7; count of bases not matched to a gene: 17. CDR3 sequence: CASSLLLGLRDRAFEQYF. CDR3 coding DNA: TGTGCCAGCAGTTTATTGCTCGGGCTCCGGGACAGGGCGTTTGAGCAGTACTTC.

CDR3 amino acids: CASSPDGVGELFF. CDR3 DNA sequence: TGTGCCAGCAGCCCCGACGGAGTAGGAGAGCTGTTTTTT. The J gene is TRBJ2-2, the V gene TRBV6-5; D is unclear. Trimming stripped 6 bases from V and 11 bases from J, with 16 bases between. Germline V gene lookup returns CDR1 MNHEY and CDR2 SVGAGI. The CDR3 loop spans 13 amino acids.

This rearrangement joins TRBV9 to TRBJ2-5, with D perhaps matching TRBD1 (6 bases). Germline V gene data show CDR1 as SGDLS and CDR2 as YYNGEE. The V and J ends lost 3 bases and 1 base respectively, with 13 bases between them. This CDR3 is built from 15 residues. As DNA, the CDR3 is TGTGCCAGCAGCGCCCCAGGGACACTCCAAGAGACCCAGTACTTC. As protein: CASSAPGTLQETQYF.

V is TRBV9 and J is TRBJ2-1; D call uncertain. Between the trimmed V and J ends, which lost 0 bases and 6 bases, there was a span of 7 bases. Germline lookup yields CDR1 SGDLS and CDR2 YYNGEE. The CDR3 has 13 residues. This CDR3 reads CASSVEHGNEQFF. The CDR3 DNA reads TGTGCCAGCAGCGTAGAGCATGGCAATGAGCAGTTCTTC.

On this clone itself: The sample carries other DNA sequences with the same CDR3. The chain recombines TRBV23-1 with TRBJ2-7, with D possibly TRBD1 on 6 matching bases. TRBV23-1 qualifies as an ORF whose function is uncertain. V dropped 3 bases and J dropped 1 base, with 16 bases sitting between them. This CDR3 has 16 residues. CDR3 coding DNA: TGCGCCAGCAGTCATGGCAGGCAGGGGCCGTCCTACGAGCAGTACGTC. Translating it yields CASSHGRQGPSYEQYV.

The genes are TRBV28 and TRBJ2-2; D unresolved. The CDR3 contains 12 residues. V lost 5 bases and J 4 bases, leaving 5 bases between the germline ends. CDR1 is MDHEN and CDR2 is SYDVKM in the germline V gene. CDR3: CASSGLTGELFF. The DNA of the CDR3 is TGTGCCAGCAGTGGCCTCACCGGGGAGCTGTTTTTT. Filled out from reference TRBV28 and TRBJ2-2, the complete variable domain reads DVKVTQSSRYLVKRTGEKVFLECVQDMDHENMFWYRQDPGLGLRLIYFSYDVKMKEKGDIPEGYSVSREKKERFSLILESASTNQTSMYLCASSGLTGELFFGEGSRLTVL.

This sequence joins TRBV29-1 and TRBJ2-7; possible D gene TRBD1, 6 bases. Germline-derived CDR1 and CDR2 are SQVTM and ANQGSEA. CDR3 length: 11 amino acids. The V end was cut by 6 bases, the J end by 3 bases, with 9 bases between. CDR3 sequence: CSVRDIYEQYF. CDR3 sequence (DNA): TGCAGCGTGAGGGACATCTACGAGCAGTACTTC.

V gene TRBV7-9 combines with J gene TRBJ1-2; unclear D gene. CDR1 is SEHNR, CDR2 FQNEAQ, per germline (reference sequence). V was cut by 7 bases and J by 3 bases, with 9 bases left in between. This CDR3 spans 12 amino acids. CDR3: CASTGGDYGYTF. The CDR3 DNA sequence: TGTGCCAGCACTGGAGGAGACTATGGCTACACCTTC. Together with reference TRBV7-9 and TRBJ1-2, the CDR3 gives the full variable domain: DTGVSQNPRHKITKRGQNVTFRCDPISEHNRLYWYRQTLGQGPEFLTYFQNEAQLEKSRLLSDRFSAERPKGSFSTLEIQRTEQGDSAMYLCASTGGDYGYTFGSGTRLTVV.

The chain uses TRBV4-1 and TRBJ1-4, with 7 bases matching TRBD1. Losses at the gene ends were 6 bases for V and 7 bases for J; bases not matched to a gene: 8. CDR3 length: 14 residues. CDR1 and CDR2 from the germline V gene are MGHRA and YSYEKL. CDR3 in DNA: TGCGCCAGCAGTCCAGACAGGGTCTTTGAAAAACTGTTTTTT. As protein: CASSPDRVFEKLFF.

The gene calls are TRBV4-1 and TRBJ1-6; no definite D call. V gave up 0 bases and J gave up 5 bases, with 8 bases separating them. From germline, CDR1 is MGHRA and CDR2 YSYEKL. The CDR3 totals 15 residues. The CDR3 loop reads CASSQDPGDNSPLHF. The CDR3 region has the DNA TGCGCCAGCAGCCAAGATCCGGGAGATAATTCACCCCTCCACTTT.

The table lists this clone with a count of one. The rearrangement uses TRBV19 and TRBJ2-1; D is possibly TRBD2 (6 bases). CDR3 size: 12 residues. CDR1 and CDR2 (germline): LNHDA, SQIVND (reference sequence). V was trimmed by 5 bases and J by 8 bases, leaving 10 bases between them. The CDR3 bases are TGTGCCAGTAGTGTGGAGGGGCATGAGCAGTTCTTC. The encoded protein is CASSVEGHEQFF.

This chain uses TRBV6-5 with TRBJ1-1; D call uncertain. V was cut by 0 bases and J by 1 base, with 6 bases left in between. In germline, CDR1 is MNHEY, CDR2 SVGAGI. CDR3 length equals 14 residues. CDR3: CASSYSTGNTEAFF. The CDR3, as DNA: TGTGCCAGCAGTTACTCGACTGGGAACACTGAAGCTTTCTTT.

This clone was counted a few times. The J gene is TRBJ1-1, the V gene TRBV4-3; 7 nucleotides agree with TRBD1. The CDR3 has 14 amino acids. Germline-derived CDR1 and CDR2 are LGHNA and YSLEER. V was pared by 4 bases and J by 1 base, with 3 bases of the junction left unmatched. The chain's CDR3 is CASSLWTGNTEAFF. For the CDR3, the DNA is TGCGCCAGCAGCCTTTGGACAGGGAACACTGAAGCTTTCTTT.

The CDR3 nucleotides are TGTGCCAGTAGTATAGATCGGAACACTGAAGCTTTCTTT. Amino acids: CASSIDRNTEAFF. The chain couples TRBV19 to TRBJ1-1; D ambiguous. The CDR3 is 13 residues long. Trimming cost V 0 bases and J 1 base, with 3 bases left between them. CDR1 is LNHDA, CDR2 SQIVND, per germline (reference sequence). Based on the CDR3 plus reference TRBV19 and TRBJ1-1, the full variable domain is DGGITQSPKYLFRKEGQNVTLSCEQNLNHDAMYWYRQDPGQGLRLIYYSQIVNDFQKGDIAEGYSVSREKKESFPLTVTSAQKNPTAFYLCASSIDRNTEAFFGQGTRLTVV.

The chain is built from TRBV4-1 and TRBJ2-1; 7 bases match TRBD2. Germline assignment: CDR1 MGHRA and CDR2 YSYEKL. This CDR3 region has 15 residues. J was trimmed by 4 bases and V by 3 bases; bases with no gene match: 6. The CDR3 coding sequence is TGCGCCAGCAGCCAGGACGGACTAGATTACAATGAGCAGTTCTTC. The encoded protein is CASSQDGLDYNEQFF.

The chain recombines TRBV7-2 with TRBJ2-1; possibly TRBD1 for D (5 bases). Trimming removed 2 bases at V and 0 bases at J, with 11 bases between. The CDR3 is 16 amino acids. Germline values: CDR1 SGHTA, CDR2 FQGNSA. CDR3 region: CASSLQGHLSYNEQFF. The CDR3 bases are TGTGCCAGCAGCTTACAAGGACACCTCTCCTACAATGAGCAGTTCTTC.

Here the CDR3 DNA reads TGTGCCAGCAGCTTATTAGGGGCCGCTGGCACAGATACGCAGTATTTT. Amino acids: CASSLLGAAGTDTQYF. This chain joins TRBV7-3 and TRBJ2-3, with D possibly matching TRBD1 (5 bases). With 2 bases removed from V and 1 base from J, the gap between germline ends came to 13 bases. The CDR3 extends over 16 amino acids. The germline V gene has CDR1 SGHTA and CDR2 FQGTGA.

The chain recombines TRBV9 with TRBJ2-1, with 10 positions matching TRBD2. The CDR3 runs to 16 residues. Germline V gene data show CDR1 as SGDLS and CDR2 as YYNGEE. Trimming took 0 bases from V and 4 from J; bases not matched to a gene: 4. Written as DNA, the CDR3 is TGTGCCAGCAGCGTAGGAGCGGGGGGGCCTTACAATGAGCAGTTCTTC. Its translation: CASSVGAGGPYNEQFF.

This clone was seen more than once but under ten times. CDR3 amino acids: CASSYRAGVSLVLPYEQYV. The CDR3 nucleotides are TGTGCCAGCAGTTACCGGGCAGGGGTTAGTCTAGTATTACCCTACGAGCAGTACGTC. The gene calls are TRBV6-7 and TRBJ2-7; D is possibly TRBD1 (6 bases). TRBV6-7 is an ORF, and what it does is uncertain. V lost 2 bases to trimming and J lost 2 bases, with 25 bases between them. CDR3 length: 19 amino acids.

This clone was counted only a few times. V usage is TRBV5-1 and J usage is TRBJ2-3; tentatively, D is TRBD2 (7 bases). CDR1 and CDR2 from the germline V gene are SGHRS and YFSETQ. Trimming shortened V by 0 bases and J by 6 bases, and 14 bases separated the two germline ends. CDR3 length: 15 residues. The CDR3 loop reads CASSLVGGGGDTQYF. The DNA for the CDR3 is TGCGCCAGCAGCTTGGTTGGAGGGGGGGGCGATACGCAGTATTTT.

This clone was detected a few times. The J gene is TRBJ1-4, the V gene TRBV5-1; TRBD1 is a possible D gene (6 bases). Trimming shortened V by 1 base and J by 2 bases, and 9 bases separated the two germline ends. The CDR3 loop spans 15 amino acids. The germline gives CDR1 SGHRS, CDR2 YFSETQ. The CDR3 spells CASSLQGNTNEKLFF. Here the CDR3 DNA reads TGCGCCAGCAGCTTGCAGGGGAACACTAATGAAAAACTGTTTTTT.

The CDR3 is CASEDRKETQYF. The DNA of the CDR3 is TGTGCCAGCGAGGACAGAAAAGAGACCCAGTACTTC. V and J are TRBV2 and TRBJ2-5; D is possibly TRBD1 (6 bases). The V end was cut by 8 bases, the J end by 3 bases, with 10 bases between. Germline V gene lookup returns CDR1 SNHLY and CDR2 FYNNEI. The CDR3 spans 12 residues.

The chain has TRBV6-1 and TRBJ2-7, with 7 bases that match TRBD1. CDR1 MNHNS and CDR2 SASEGT come from the germline V gene. J lost 2 bases, V lost 11 bases, and 6 bases had no gene match. This CDR3 has 12 residues. The CDR3 is CAVETGPYEQYF. The CDR3 DNA sequence: TGTGCCGTTGAGACAGGGCCCTACGAGCAGTACTTC.

This rearrangement joins TRBV5-1 to TRBJ2-5, with 7 bases matching TRBD2. Per the germline V gene, CDR1 is SGHRS and CDR2 is YFSETQ. V gave up 1 base and J gave up 5 bases; unmatched junction bases: 14. CDR3 size: 17 residues. The CDR3 coding sequence is TGCGCCAGCAGCTTGCGAGGGTCAGGCGGGAGTTTGGAGACCCAGTACTTC. Amino acids: CASSLRGSGGSLETQYF.

This chain links TRBV29-1 with TRBJ2-5; D is possibly TRBD2 (6 bases). This CDR3 is built from 14 residues. Trimming left V 5 bases short and J 4 bases short, with 17 bases between. Germline V gene data show CDR1 as SQVTM and CDR2 as ANQGSEA. The CDR3, as DNA: TGCAGCGTTCTCCTAGCGTCCGAGGGAGAGACCCAGTACTTC. Translation gives CSVLLASEGETQYF.

The chain carries TRBV9 and TRBJ1-6, with D unclear. Trimming stripped 2 bases from V and 7 bases from J, with 10 bases between. This CDR3 comprises 14 residues. Germline loops: CDR1 SGDLS, CDR2 YYNGEE. CDR3 coding DNA: TGTGCCAGCAGCGTGGCTGGAGGCAATTCACCCCTCCACTTT. Encoded protein: CASSVAGGNSPLHF.